These T cell receptor beta chains were read from a single sample in a study of cytomegalovirus exposure and HLA in healthy donors. The repertoire was sequenced with immunoSEQ multiplex PCR; TCRdb's copy has only in-frame clones and lacks some. The sample shows about 110,000 clones, 80% of them seen only once. Material: PBMCs. Receptors originate from a woman aged 60 to 75 in good health and CMV-seropositive. Each CDR3 is given with its conserved first and last residue. The order of the fields is clone size, J gene, V gene, D gene, CDR3 DNA, CDR3 protein. D genes are given only for firm matches. Size tells how often a clone was seen (once, few, many) or the class of an expanded clone, and some rows leave it out.

>NA|TRBJ2-1|TRBV18|NA
TGTGCCAGCTCACCGTCCGGGGCCTACAATGAGCAGTTCTTC
CASSPSGAYNEQFF
>few|TRBJ2-3|TRBV5-8|NA
TGTGCCAGCAGACGAGCACCACACGGGGTTCCAGATACGCAGTATTTT
CASRRAPHGVPDTQYF
>NA|TRBJ2-5|TRBV19|TRBD1
TGTGCCAGTAGTCCATCGACAACAGGGGTGGGGGAGACCCAGTACTTC
CASSPSTTGVGETQYF
>NA|TRBJ2-7|TRBV5-1|NA
TGCGCCAGCAGCTCAGGCCAAACTAGCTTCCACGAGCAGTACTTC
CASSSGQTSFHEQYF
>few|TRBJ2-3|TRBV19|NA
TGTGCCAGTAGGCCAAGGGGCATAGATACGCAGTATTTT
CASRPRGIDTQYF
>NA|TRBJ2-2|TRBV5-4|NA
TGTGCCAGCAGCATGCCTAGGGGGGGGAACACCGGGGAGCTGTTTTTT
CASSMPRGGNTGELFF
>NA|TRBJ2-5|TRBV10-2|TRBD2
TGCGCCAGCAGGCGGGAGAGGGAGACCCAGTACTTC
CASRRERETQYF
>NA|TRBJ2-2|TRBV28|TRBD1
TGTGCCAGCAGCACAGGGGGCTTAAACACCGGGGAGCTGTTTTTT
CASSTGGLNTGELFF
>NA|TRBJ2-2|TRBV7-8|TRBD2
TGTGCCAGCACCATCGAAAAGGGACTAGCGGGAGGATTCGGTGTCGCCGGGGAGCTGTTTTTT
CASTIEKGLAGGFGVAGELFF
>NA|TRBJ2-7|TRBV27|TRBD2
TGTGCCAGCAACCTAGCGGGAGGGTCCCACGAGCAGTACTTC
CASNLAGGSHEQYF
>NA|TRBJ2-2|TRBV5-1|TRBD1
TGCGCCAGCAGCGAGGGGACAGGGGGGACCGGGGAGCTGTTTTTT
CASSEGTGGTGELFF
>NA|TRBJ1-2|TRBV15|TRBD1
TGTGCCACCAGCAGAGATAGGGACAGGGCCGGCTACACCTTC
CATSRDRDRAGYTF
>once|TRBJ2-7|TRBV13|NA
TGTGCCAGCAGCCCCCCGGGTGCTAAAACCTACGAGCAGTACTTC
CASSPPGAKTYEQYF
>NA|TRBJ2-7|TRBV27|TRBD2
TGTGCCAGCAGCAGCCCACTAGCGGGAGTCTACGAGCAGTACTTC
CASSSPLAGVYEQYF
>NA|TRBJ1-1|TRBV7-2|NA
TGTGCCAGCAGCTTTGCCGGGAACACTGAAGCTTTCTTT
CASSFAGNTEAFF
>NA|TRBJ2-1|TRBV15|TRBD2
TGTGCCACCAGCAGAAAGGCGGGAGGGGCGAATGAGCAGTTCTTC
CATSRKAGGANEQFF
>NA|TRBJ1-1|TRBV25-1|NA
TGTGCCAGCAGTGATTACCAGGAGGGCACTGAAGCTTTCTTT
CASSDYQEGTEAFF
>NA|TRBJ2-2|TRBV6-5|TRBD1
TGTGCCAGCAGTTACTTTCCGGGACAGGGGACCGGGGAGCTGTTTTTT
CASSYFPGQGTGELFF
>few|TRBJ2-7|TRBV10-3|TRBD2
TGTGCCATCAAGGCGGGAGACCCTTCCTACGAGCAGTACTTC
CAIKAGDPSYEQYF
>few|TRBJ1-5|TRBV4-1|NA
TGCGCCAGCAGCCAGTGGAGGGGTGGTAGACAGCCCCAGCATTTT
CASSQWRGGRQPQHF
>once|TRBJ1-2|TRBV11-1|NA
TGTGCCAGCAGCTTATCTACGGCAGGGGAGTATGGCTACACCTTC
CASSLSTAGEYGYTF
>NA|TRBJ2-7|TRBV29-1|NA
TGCAGCGTTGAAGTTGGAGGGCCCGAGCAGTACTTC
CSVEVGGPEQYF
>NA|TRBJ2-1|TRBV7-7|NA
TGTGCCAGCAGCTTACGGGCCCAGGGGAGAGGGTTATACAATGAGCAGTTCTTC
CASSLRAQGRGLYNEQFF
>NA|TRBJ2-5|TRBV23-1|NA
TGCGCCAGCAGTCAATCCAGACAGCCTAAAGAGACCCAGTACTTC
CASSQSRQPKETQYF
>NA|TRBJ2-2|TRBV11-3|NA
TGTGCCAGCAGCTTGGATAGCAGTAAGCCGAACACCGGGGAGCTGTTTTTT
CASSLDSSKPNTGELFF
>NA|TRBJ2-3|TRBV5-4|NA
TGTGCCAGCAGCTTGAAAGCGACTAGCACAGATACGCAGTATTTT
CASSLKATSTDTQYF
>few|TRBJ1-5|TRBV6-1|NA
TGTGCCAGCAGTGAAGTTGGAGGGTACGATCAGCCCCAGCATTTT
CASSEVGGYDQPQHF
>NA|TRBJ2-5|TRBV4-1|NA
TGCGCCAGCAGCCACCCTGGTAGTGAGACCCAGTACTTC
CASSHPGSETQYF
>NA|TRBJ1-5|TRBV7-9|NA
TGTTCCAGCAGCTTAGGGCAGGGCAGTCAGCCCCAGCATTTT
CSSSLGQGSQPQHF
>once|TRBJ2-5|TRBV11-2|TRBD1
TGTGCCAGCAGCTTAGCAGGGCAGGGGGCGCGTGAGACCCAGTACTTC
CASSLAGQGARETQYF
>NA|TRBJ2-7|TRBV7-7|TRBD2
TGTGCCAGCAGCCCGGCTGCGGGAGCCCTCTACGAGCAGTACTTC
CASSPAAGALYEQYF
>NA|TRBJ2-4|TRBV7-2|NA
TGTGCCAGCAGCCGACCAGGCTCCCTTAAAAACATTCAGTACTTC
CASSRPGSLKNIQYF
>NA|TRBJ2-7|TRBV27|NA
TGTGCCAGCAGTTTAAGTGGCAGGTACGAGCAGTACTTC
CASSLSGRYEQYF
>NA|TRBJ1-5|TRBV6-5|TRBD1
TGTGCCAGCAGTTACGGACAGGGGGTAGGACAGCCCCAGCATTTT
CASSYGQGVGQPQHF
>NA|TRBJ2-3|TRBV28|TRBD2
TGTGCCAGCAGTCCCAGCGGGAGCGGCACAGATACGCAGTATTTT
CASSPSGSGTDTQYF
>NA|TRBJ2-2|TRBV28|TRBD2
TGTGCCAGCAGCTCGGGACTAGCGGGAGCCGGGGAGCTGTTTTTT
CASSSGLAGAGELFF
>NA|TRBJ1-1|TRBV28|TRBD1
TGTGCCAGCAGTTCGTACAGGGGGCGCCGCACTGAAGCTTTCTTT
CASSSYRGRRTEAFF
>once|TRBJ1-1|TRBV9|NA
TGTGCCAGCAGCGTAGGGACACAGAACACTGAAGCTTTCTTT
CASSVGTQNTEAFF
>NA|TRBJ2-7|TRBV19|TRBD1
TGTGCCAGTAGAAAGACAGGGGCCTCCTACGAGCAGTACTTC
CASRKTGASYEQYF
>NA|TRBJ2-2|TRBV9|TRBD2
TGTGCCAGCAGCGTAGAACTAGCGGGAGTAGCAACCGGGGAGCTGTTTTTT
CASSVELAGVATGELFF
>NA|TRBJ1-3|TRBV30|TRBD1
TGTGCCTGGAGTAGGACAGGGTTTTTGAACACCATATATTTT
CAWSRTGFLNTIYF
>NA|TRBJ1-2|TRBV2|NA
TGTGCCAGCAGTCCTATCGGGGCGCGGGAAGGGGGCTACACCTTC
CASSPIGAREGGYTF
>NA|TRBJ1-1|TRBV5-1|TRBD1
TGCGCCAGCAGCGCCGACAGGGGAGCAGAAGCTTTCTTT
CASSADRGAEAFF
>NA|TRBJ1-2|TRBV5-1|NA
TGCGCCAGCAGCCAGCGTCAGGGGACCTCGGGTGGCTACACCTTC
CASSQRQGTSGGYTF
>NA|TRBJ1-1|TRBV5-1|NA
TGCGCCAGCAGCTTGGCCCTCGGGTTGGAGGGATGGGTCACTGAAGCTTTCTTC
CASSLALGLEGWVTEAFF
>NA|TRBJ1-1|TRBV6-7|TRBD1
TGTGCCAGCAGTTACCGACAGGGAGAAGCTTTCTTT
CASSYRQGEAFF
>NA|TRBJ2-7|TRBV29-1|TRBD1
TGCAGCGTTGTTGGACAGGGGGTTTACGAGCAGTACTTC
CSVVGQGVYEQYF
>few|TRBJ2-6|TRBV5-1|NA
TGCGCCAGCAGCCTTACTAAAGGCTCTGGGGCCAACGTCCTGACTTTC
CASSLTKGSGANVLTF
>NA|TRBJ2-2|TRBV18|TRBD1
TGTGCCAGCTCACCCGGGACAGCGAACACCGGGGAGCTGTTTTTT
CASSPGTANTGELFF
>NA|TRBJ2-7|TRBV2|NA
TGTGCCAGCAGTGACGTGATATGGGCAAAAAGCTACGAGCAGTACTTC
CASSDVIWAKSYEQYF
>NA|TRBJ1-5|TRBV28|NA
TGTGCCAGCAGTTTTACAGGGATCGGAAGCAATCAGCCCCAGCATTTT
CASSFTGIGSNQPQHF
>NA|TRBJ1-1|TRBV30|NA
TGTGCCTGGAGTAGAGAGTGGAGTGAAGCTTTCTTT
CAWSREWSEAFF
>NA|TRBJ1-1|TRBV7-9|TRBD1
TGTTCCAGCAGCTTCTCGTCAGGGGGCGCTTTCTTT
CSSSFSSGGAFF
>once|TRBJ2-3|TRBV9|TRBD1
TGTGCCAGCAGCCTAAGACCGGGACAGACAGATACGCAGTATTTT
CASSLRPGQTDTQYF
>NA|TRBJ1-2|TRBV11-2|NA
TGTGCCAGCAGCTTTCGGTTGGACAGCCGATATGGCTACACCTTC
CASSFRLDSRYGYTF
>once|TRBJ1-4|TRBV4-2|NA
TGTGCCAGCAGCCAAGGCGGGAGGTATAGCACTAATGAAAAACTGTTTTTT
CASSQGGRYSTNEKLFF
>NA|TRBJ2-1|TRBV5-1|NA
TGCGCCAGCAGCTACCTTCGGGGTTCGGGAACGCTCAATGAGCAGTTCTTC
CASSYLRGSGTLNEQFF